The source of this TCR beta chain is a study of T cell responses to AZD1222 COVID-19 vaccine. At the level of the study: Whether given at about 4 or about 12 weeks, second doses were pooled.

The V gene end was trimmed by 3 bases and the J gene end by 4 bases; junction bases not matched to a gene: 6. This CDR3 region has 15 residues. The germline CDR1 and CDR2 sequences are LGHNA and YSLEER. Note on this clone: Its matching antigen is unknown.

Study-wide results and caveats: Most donors were white British, females outnumbered males, and clonal diversity was possibly underestimated. Repertoires in all cases were sampled only once the peak T cell response had passed. Only a handful of AZD1222 recipients, more than five in all, had baseline seropositivity.

TCRdb's table, derived via immunoSEQ multiplex PCR, lists solely in-frame clones and lacks some. Of some 140,000 clones in the sample, 88% were seen once. The sample in question was peripheral blood, obtained on day 0 of AZD1222 vaccination. J is TRBJ1-5 and V is TRBV4-3; 7 bases line up with TRBD1. The sequence derives from an adult in good health. The CDR3 loop is CASSHSGGTNQPQHF. CDR3 DNA: TGCGCCAGCAGCCACTCAGGGGGAACTAATCAGCCCCAGCATTTT.